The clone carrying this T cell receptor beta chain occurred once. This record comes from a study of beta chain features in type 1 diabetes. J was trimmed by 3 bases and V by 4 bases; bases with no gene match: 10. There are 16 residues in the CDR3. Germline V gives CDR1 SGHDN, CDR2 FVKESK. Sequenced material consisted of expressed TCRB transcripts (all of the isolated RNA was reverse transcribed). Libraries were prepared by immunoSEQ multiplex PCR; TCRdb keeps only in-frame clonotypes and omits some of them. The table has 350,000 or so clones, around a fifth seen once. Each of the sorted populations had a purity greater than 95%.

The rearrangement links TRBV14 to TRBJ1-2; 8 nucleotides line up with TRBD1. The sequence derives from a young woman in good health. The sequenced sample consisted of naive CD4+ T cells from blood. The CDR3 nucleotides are TGTGCCAGCAGCCCTCCCCGGACAGGGAGCTACTATGGCTACACCTTC. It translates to CASSPPRTGSYYGYTF.